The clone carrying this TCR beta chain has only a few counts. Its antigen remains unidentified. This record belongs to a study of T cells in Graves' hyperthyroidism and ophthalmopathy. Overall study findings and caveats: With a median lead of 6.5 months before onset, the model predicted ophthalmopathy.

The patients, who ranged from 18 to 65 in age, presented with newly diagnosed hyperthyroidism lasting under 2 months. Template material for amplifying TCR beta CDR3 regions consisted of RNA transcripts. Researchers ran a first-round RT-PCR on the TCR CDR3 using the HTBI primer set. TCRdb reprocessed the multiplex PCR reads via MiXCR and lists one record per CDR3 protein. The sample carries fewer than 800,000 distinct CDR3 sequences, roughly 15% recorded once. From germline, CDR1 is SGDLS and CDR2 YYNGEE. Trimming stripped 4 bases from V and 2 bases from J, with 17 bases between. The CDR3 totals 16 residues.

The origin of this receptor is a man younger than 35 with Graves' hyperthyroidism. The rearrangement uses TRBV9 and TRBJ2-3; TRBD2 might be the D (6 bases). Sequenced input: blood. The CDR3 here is CASSLRDSGFTDTQYF. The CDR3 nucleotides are TGTGCCAGCAGCCTCCGAGATAGCGGATTCACAGATACGCAGTATTTT.